A single sample gave rise to the 22 T cell receptor beta chains below, sequenced in a study of CD8+ T cells in alopecia areata. CD4, CD8alpha, NKG2D, NKG2ACE and other markers were used to sort pooled cutaneous lymph node cells. RNA was isolated and reverse transcribed to cDNA, the sequencing template. Only in-frame clones appear in the TCRdb table, and some are missing; sequencing was by immunoSEQ multiplex PCR. The counts give 290,000 or so clones, none of them seen only once; 1.2% is held by the top ten. Source material: CD4+ T cells sorted from a lymph node. The source is a C3H/HeJ mouse with alopecia areata. This mouse strain has H2-k as its MHC haplotype.

On this clone: The gene symbols are mouse symbols. The CDR3 goes on 4 residues after the read ends, and that part is filled in from the germline J gene. The chain couples TRBV5 to TRBJ1-2, with 8 bases matching TRBD1. The CDR3 runs 15 residues. Trimming took 0 bases from V and 3 from J; bases not matched to a gene: 3. The germline gives CDR1 LGHNA, CDR2 YNLKQL (reference sequence). Partial CDR3 DNA: TGTGCCAGCAGCCAAGATAACAGGGGGGACTCC. The encoded protein is CASSQDNRGDS. In full, the CDR3 is CASSQDNRGDSDYTF.

This clone came up a few times. Gene names are the mouse ones. The CDR3 end lies 4 residues beyond the end of the read and is filled in from the germline J gene. The chain employs TRBV5 and TRBJ2-1; the match to TRBD2 covers 13 bases. In germline, CDR1 is LGHNA, CDR2 YNLKQL (reference sequence). With V trimmed by 0 bases and J by 1 base, 6 bases remained unmatched. This CDR3 comprises 19 residues. Here the CDR3 reads CASSQDPPGLGGNYAEQFF. CDR3 bases read: TGTGCCAGCAGCCAAGATCCTCCGGGACTGGGGGGGAACTATGCT.

This clone appeared a few times. Gene labels here are mouse ones. The sequence runs out 4 residues before the end of the CDR3; the remainder is reconstructed from the germline J gene. The same CDR3 also results from other DNA sequences found in this sample. This chain joins TRBV5 and TRBJ2-5; TRBD2 matches 10 bases. The V and J ends lost 2 bases and 3 bases, in that order; junction bases with no gene match: 2. Germline CDR1 is LGHNA and CDR2 is YNLKQL (reference sequence). The CDR3 sequence is 15 residues long. The sequenced CDR3 bases are TGTGCCAGCAGCCAAAGACTGGGGGGACAAGAC. Its protein product is CASSQRLGGQD. The CDR3 as a whole reads CASSQRLGGQDTQYF.

This clone has only a few counts. Genes and germline come from the mouse. The read is 4 residues too short to cover the CDR3 end, so that end is filled in from the germline J gene. Other DNA sequences in this specimen translate into the identical CDR3. The chain uses TRBV31 and TRBJ2-2, with 8 bases aligning to TRBD1. This CDR3 is 14 amino acids long. J was trimmed by 3 bases and V by 0 bases; bases with no gene match: 0. The germline gives CDR1 GKSSPN, CDR2 SITVG. CDR3 protein: CAWSLTGDTGQLYF. The part of the CDR3 DNA that was read is TGTGCCTGGAGTCTGACAGGGGACACCGGG.

Turning to this clone: Germline and genes here are mouse. Read coverage stops 3 residues before the CDR3 terminus; the germline J gene supplies the remainder. This sequence joins TRBV19 and TRBJ1-6; D perhaps matches TRBD1 (6 bases). TRBJ1-6 is treated as an ORF (open reading frame) with a function not yet certain. Germline loops: CDR1 FNHDT, CDR2 SITEND (reference sequence). V dropped 5 bases and J dropped 7 bases, with 16 bases sitting between them. The CDR3 length is 15 residues. CDR3 residues: CASSPPTGKNSPLYF. CDR3 bases read: TGTGCCAGCAGCCCCCCCACAGGGAAAAATTCGCCC.

Note on this clone: The listed genes are named as in mouse. The read stops 4 residues short of the end of the CDR3; the missing end is completed from the germline J gene. The same CDR3 can be traced to other DNA sequences in this sample. The chain employs TRBV5 and TRBJ2-5, with TRBD1 matching over 7 bases. Trimming at V came to 0 bases and at J to 3 bases, leaving 3 bases not matched to a gene. CDR3 size: 15 residues. Germline lookup yields CDR1 LGHNA and CDR2 YNLKQL (reference sequence). CDR3 DNA (partial): TGTGCCAGCAGCCAAGAAGGGACAGCTCAAGAC. Protein product: CASSQEGTAQD. The full-length CDR3 reads as CASSQEGTAQDTQYF.

Regarding this clone: Gene names follow the mouse nomenclature. The read terminates 4 residues ahead of where the CDR3 ends, so the germline J gene completes it. This same CDR3 is encoded by further DNA sequences in the sample. This chain connects TRBV5 to TRBJ2-1; the match to TRBD2 covers 10 bases. The V gene's germline CDR1 is LGHNA and CDR2 YNLKQL (reference sequence). The length of the CDR3 is 15 residues. The V segment lost 4 bases and the J segment 3 bases; nucleotides outside the gene matches: 3. CDR3 sequence reads: CASSLGTGVYAEQFF. The DNA read from the CDR3 is TGTGCCAGCAGCCTCGGGACTGGGGTCTATGCT.

In regard to this clone: Gene names and germline match the mouse. The read finishes 4 residues shy of the CDR3 end, and the germline J gene is used to complete it. The chain links TRBV19 to TRBJ2-1; 9 nucleotides line up with TRBD2. The CDR3 covers 15 residues. The junction had 5 bases not matched to a gene; V was cut back by 5 bases and J by 2 bases. Germline CDR1 and CDR2: FNHDT and SITEND (reference sequence). The CDR3: CASSLRLGDYAEQFF. The covered CDR3 bases are TGTGCCAGCAGCCTCAGACTGGGGGACTATGCT. Variable domain in full (rest from reference TRBV19 and TRBJ2-1): GGIITQTPKFLIGQEGQKLTLKCQQNFNHDTMYWYRQDSGKGLRLIYYSITENDLQKGDLSEGYDASREKKSSFSLTVTSAQKNEMAVFLCASSLRLGDYAEQFFGPGTRLTVL.

This clone was picked up many times. Gene and germline names: mouse. Read coverage stops 4 residues before the CDR3 terminus; the germline J gene supplies the remainder. Distinct nucleotide sequences in the sample also encode this CDR3. This chain uses TRBV1 with TRBJ2-7; no reliable D call. This CDR3 spans 12 amino acids. CDR1 and CDR2 (germline): NSQYPW, LRSPGD (reference sequence). CDR3 residues: CTCSASNYEQYF. The sequenced CDR3 bases are TGCACCTGCAGTGCGTCAAATTAT.

This clone was seen more than once but under ten times. The listed genes are named as in mouse. The read ends 4 residues shy of where the CDR3 ends; the end is completed using the germline J gene. The rearrangement uses TRBV13-3 and TRBJ1-2, with D perhaps matching TRBD1 (5 bases). There are 11 residues in the CDR3. V was shortened by 6 bases and J by 3 bases, with 6 bases between the two germline ends. The germline V gene encodes CDR1 NNHDY and CDR2 SYVADS. The CDR3 DNA, read in part, is TGTGCCAGCACCAGGGACTCC. It codes for CASTRDS. The entire CDR3 reads CASTRDSDYTF.

This clone appeared a few times. Gene labels here are mouse ones. The read is 4 residues too short to cover the CDR3 end, so that end is filled in from the germline J gene. Other DNA variants within this sample encode the same CDR3. V usage is TRBV13-1 and J usage is TRBJ2-5; 8 bases are shared with TRBD1. The CDR3 extends over 12 amino acids. Germline V gene sequence: CDR1 NSHNY, CDR2 SYGAGN. The CDR3 reads CASSGQGDTQYF. CDR3 DNA, as far as it was read: TGTGCCAGCAGTGGACAGGGGGAC.

Worth noting for this clone: Gene and germline names: mouse. The read terminates 4 residues before the CDR3 end, so the remaining end is supplied by the germline J gene. This specimen includes other DNA sequences encoding the same CDR3. The V call is TRBV1, the J call TRBJ2-5; 8 bases line up with TRBD2. The germline V gene encodes CDR1 NSQYPW and CDR2 LRSPGD (reference sequence). This CDR3 comprises 14 residues. This CDR3 reads CTCSAGGARDTQYF. The sequenced part of the CDR3 DNA is TGCACCTGCAGTGCCGGGGGGGCGCGCGAC.

Details on this clone: Any gene name here is a mouse gene name. CDR3 DNA, as far as it was read: TGTGCTAGCAGTTTGCAGGGGGACCAAGAC. Protein: CASSLQGDQD. The entire CDR3 sequence reads CASSLQGDQDTQYF. This sequence joins TRBV29 and TRBJ2-5, with 7 bases aligning to TRBD1. The read ends 4 residues early relative to the CDR3; the germline J gene fills the gap. V gave up 3 bases and J gave up 1 base; unmatched junction bases: 1. The CDR3 consists of 14 residues. Germline loops: CDR1 MSHET, CDR2 SYDVDS.

This clone was seen a few times. Gene names refer to mouse genes. The read falls 4 residues short of the CDR3 end, and the missing part is taken from the germline J gene. Other nucleotide sequences from this sample produce the same CDR3. The chain is built from TRBV13-1 and TRBJ2-7, with 11 bases identical to TRBD2. Trimming removed 0 bases from V and 1 base from J; junction bases left unmatched: 3. The CDR3 totals 16 residues. CDR1 and CDR2 from the germline V gene are NSHNY and SYGAGN. The chain's CDR3 is CASSDAGTGGSYEQYF. The sequenced part of the CDR3 DNA is TGTGCCAGCAGTGATGCAGGGACTGGGGGATCCTAT.

This clone was counted a few times. Gene labels here are mouse ones. The CDR3 end falls 4 residues outside the read, so it is completed with the germline J gene. The same CDR3 is also encoded by other DNA sequences in this sample. The chain joins TRBV19 to TRBJ2-1; 8 positions match TRBD2. CDR1 is FNHDT, CDR2 SITEND, per germline (reference sequence). This CDR3 is 14 amino acids long. V lost 1 base, J lost 5 bases, and 2 bases stayed unmatched. CDR3 region: CASSIPGGHAEQFF. CDR3 bases read: TGTGCCAGCAGTATACCGGGGGGGCATGCT. Full variable domain (remainder filled in from reference TRBV19 and TRBJ2-1): GGIITQTPKFLIGQEGQKLTLKCQQNFNHDTMYWYRQDSGKGLRLIYYSITENDLQKGDLSEGYDASREKKSSFSLTVTSAQKNEMAVFLCASSIPGGHAEQFFGPGTRLTVL.

On this clone: Gene names denote mouse genes. The CDR3 is cut off 4 residues early in the read; its end comes from the germline J gene. The chain uses TRBV13-1 and TRBJ2-4; D may be TRBD1 (6 bases). CDR1 is NSHNY, CDR2 SYGAGN, per germline. This CDR3 region has 17 residues. V was pared by 0 bases and J by 1 base, with 15 bases between. CDR3 amino acids: CASSDGPNRAGQNTLYF. CDR3 bases read: TGTGCCAGCAGTGATGGACCGAACAGGGCGGGTCAAAAC.

This clone was found a few times. Gene labels here are mouse ones. Coverage ceases 4 residues before the CDR3 finishes, and the germline J gene fills in the end. The chain employs TRBV19 and TRBJ2-1; 7 bases are a match to TRBD1. The junction had 5 bases not matched to a gene; V was cut back by 4 bases and J by 4 bases. This CDR3 spans 14 amino acids. Germline assignment: CDR1 FNHDT and CDR2 SITEND (reference sequence). CDR3 DNA (partial): TGTGCCAGCAGTCCGGGACAGAAATATGCT. The encoded protein is CASSPGQKYA. The full CDR3 reads CASSPGQKYAEQFF.

This clone showed up just a few times. This may stem from a read error, because a much larger clone lies one nucleotide away. Germline and genes here are mouse. The read terminates 4 residues ahead of where the CDR3 ends, so the germline J gene completes it. The rearrangement uses TRBV13-3 and TRBJ1-2, with 9 bases that match TRBD1. This CDR3 has 14 residues. Germline CDR1 and CDR2: NNHDY and SYVADS. Losses at the gene ends were 4 bases for V and 2 bases for J; bases not matched to a gene: 3. The covered CDR3 bases are TGTGCCAGCAGTCCCGGGACAGGGAACTCC. Translated, it gives CASSPGTGNS. The whole CDR3 region reads CASSPGTGNSDYTF.

The sample holds a few counts of this clone. Gene labels here are mouse ones. The sequenced part of the CDR3 DNA is TGTGCCAGCAGATACTGGGGGGACTATGCT. Protein sequence: CASRYWGDYA. The whole CDR3 sequence reads CASRYWGDYAEQFF. This sequence joins TRBV14 and TRBJ2-1; 9 bases align to TRBD2. Read sequence stops 4 residues before the CDR3 end, and the germline J gene provides the missing end. The germline CDR1 and CDR2 sequences are SGHDT and FRDEAV. The CDR3 is made up of 14 amino acids. V was pared by 5 bases and J by 2 bases, with 2 bases of the junction left unmatched.

This clone was counted a few times. Genes and germline come from the mouse. The CDR3 is cut off 4 residues early in the read; its end comes from the germline J gene. Other nucleotide sequences from this sample produce the same CDR3. The J gene is TRBJ2-5, the V gene TRBV13-3; 8 positions match TRBD1. The CDR3 consists of 13 residues. Germline CDR1 and CDR2: NNHDY and SYVADS. V lost 5 bases to trimming and J lost 1 base; unmatched junction nucleotides: 0. CDR3 bases read: TGTGCCAGCAGGACAGGGGACCAAGAC. Translation gives CASRTGDQD. The entire CDR3 protein is CASRTGDQDTQYF. The full variable domain, rest sourced from reference TRBV13-3 and TRBJ2-5, is EAAVTQSPRSKVAVTGGKVTLSCHQTNNHDYMYWYRQDTGHGLRLIHYSYVADSTEKGDIPDGYKASRPSQENFSLILELASLSQTAVYFCASRTGDQDTQYFGPGTRLLVL.

This clone was seen a handful of times. Genes and germline come from the mouse. The sequence runs out 4 residues before the end of the CDR3; the remainder is reconstructed from the germline J gene. The chain has TRBV19 and TRBJ1-1; the D gene is possibly TRBD1 (5 bases). The CDR3 runs to 15 residues. Trimming shortened V by 3 bases and J by 0 bases, and 12 bases separated the two germline ends. CDR1 FNHDT and CDR2 SITEND come from the germline V gene (reference sequence). The CDR3 bases that were read are TGTGCCAGCAGTACCCCGACAGAAACAAACACA. Translation gives CASSTPTETNT. The full CDR3 protein reads CASSTPTETNTEVFF.

Remarks on this clone: Mouse gene names apply. The sequenced fragment ends 4 residues before the CDR3 boundary, so the rest is inferred from the germline J gene. The sample holds other DNA sequences that translate to the same CDR3. The chain has TRBV13-3 and TRBJ2-1, with D hard to call. The CDR3 covers 12 residues. The V end was cut by 5 bases, the J end by 3 bases, with 6 bases between. CDR1 is NNHDY and CDR2 is SYVADS in the germline V gene. CDR3 region: CASRDIYAEQFF. The DNA read from the CDR3 is TGTGCCAGCAGAGACATCTATGCT.